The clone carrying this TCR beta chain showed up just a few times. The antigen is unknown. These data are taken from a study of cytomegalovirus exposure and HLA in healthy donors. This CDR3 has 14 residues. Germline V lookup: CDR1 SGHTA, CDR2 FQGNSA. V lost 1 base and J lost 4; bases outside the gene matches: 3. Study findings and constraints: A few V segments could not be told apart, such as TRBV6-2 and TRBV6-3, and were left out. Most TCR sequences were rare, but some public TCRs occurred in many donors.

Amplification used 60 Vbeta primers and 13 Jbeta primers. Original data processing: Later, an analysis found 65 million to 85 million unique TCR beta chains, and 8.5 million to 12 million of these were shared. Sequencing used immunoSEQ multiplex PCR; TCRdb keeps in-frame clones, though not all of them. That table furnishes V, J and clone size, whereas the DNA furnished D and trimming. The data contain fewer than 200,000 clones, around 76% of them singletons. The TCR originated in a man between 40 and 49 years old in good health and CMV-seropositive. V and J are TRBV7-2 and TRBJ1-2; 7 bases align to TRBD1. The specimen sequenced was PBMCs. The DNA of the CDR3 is TGTGCCAGCAGCTTAGGCAGGGGGATCTATGGCTACACCTTC. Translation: CASSLGRGIYGYTF. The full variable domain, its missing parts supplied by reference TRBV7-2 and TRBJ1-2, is GAGVSQSPSNKVTEKGKDVELRCDPISGHTALYWYRQSLGQGLEFLIYFQGNSAPDKSGLPSDRFSAERTGGSVSTLTIQRTQQEDSAVYLCASSLGRGIYGYTFGSGTRLTVV.